The next 14 T cell receptor beta chains were all read from a single sample in a study of shared clonotypes between healthy human individuals. The data were produced by immunoSEQ multiplex PCR, yet TCRdb's version contains in-frame clones alone and is incomplete. The sample lists about half a million clones, over 70% occurring once. Specimen: PBMCs. The receptors come from a middle-aged woman in good health. Some clones in this sample may be carry-over from other donors' samples.

The V gene is TRBV6-5, the J gene TRBJ2-1; a possible D gene is TRBD2 (5 bases). Germline CDR1 is MNHEY and CDR2 is SVGAGI. The CDR3 contains 12 residues. Trimming left V 11 bases short and J 7 bases short, with 15 bases between. The CDR3 spells CAVSGFRNEQFF. The CDR3 DNA follows: TGTGCCGTGTCGGGGTTCAGGAATGAGCAGTTCTTC.

This rearrangement joins TRBV28 to TRBJ2-1; D gene uncertain. This CDR3 has 10 residues. Germline CDR1 reads MDHEN; CDR2 reads SYDVKM. The ends were cut back, 7 bases at V and 5 bases at J, with 3 bases in the middle. CDR3 DNA: TGTGCCAGCAAACACAATGAGCAGTTCTTC. It specifies CASKHNEQFF.

This clone was recorded only once. The V and J genes are TRBV6-1 and TRBJ1-2, with D uncertain. The CDR3 runs to 14 residues. Germline V gene lookup returns CDR1 MNHNS and CDR2 SASEGT. V was trimmed by 2 bases and J by 2 bases, leaving 9 bases between them. CDR3 sequence: CASSERRVNYGYTF. The CDR3, as DNA: TGTGCCAGCAGTGAAAGGAGGGTGAACTATGGCTACACCTTC.

The chain uses TRBV11-2 and TRBJ1-1, with D possibly being TRBD1 (6 bases). Trimming cost V 5 bases and J 5 bases, with 15 bases left between them. The CDR3 runs 14 residues. Germline V gene data show CDR1 as SGHAT and CDR2 as FQNNGV. CDR3 sequence: CASSPRRGGTEAFF. CDR3 in DNA: TGTGCCAGCAGCCCGAGGAGGGGGGGGACTGAAGCTTTCTTT. Looking up the rest from reference TRBV11-2 and TRBJ1-1 gives the full variable domain: EAGVAQSPRYKIIEKRQSVAFWCNPISGHATLYWYQQILGQGPKLLIQFQNNGVVDDSQLPKDRFSAERLKGVDSTLKIQPAKLEDSAVYLCASSPRRGGTEAFFGQGTRLTVV.

The genes are TRBV5-1 and TRBJ1-4; D is undetermined. This CDR3 spans 15 amino acids. Trimming removed 2 bases at V and 8 bases at J, with 16 bases between. In germline, CDR1 is SGHRS, CDR2 YFSETQ. CDR3 sequence (DNA): TGCGCCAGCAGCTTTCTGCCCCCCCCTAGGGAAAAACTGTTTTTT. This gives the protein CASSFLPPPREKLFF.

With respect to this clone: A far bigger clonotype differs at one base, so this is likely a read error. V is TRBV6-6 and J is TRBJ2-2; D call uncertain. The CDR3 runs to 14 residues. Germline V lookup: CDR1 MNHNY, CDR2 SVGAGI (reference sequence). The V gene lost 6 bases and the J gene lost 3 bases, with 11 bases spanning the gap. Written as DNA, the CDR3 is TGTGCCAGCAGGTCAGTGACGGACACCGGGGAGCTGTTTTTT. This sequence encodes CASRSVTDTGELFF.

This rearrangement joins TRBV4-3 to TRBJ2-3; possibly TRBD1 for D (6 bases). V dropped 4 bases and J dropped 0 bases, with 17 bases sitting between them. Germline values: CDR1 LGHNA, CDR2 YSLEER. This CDR3 has 17 amino acids. The CDR3 protein is CASSRESTGHSTDTQYF. CDR3 sequence (DNA): TGCGCCAGCAGCCGAGAAAGTACAGGGCATAGCACAGATACGCAGTATTTT.

V and J are TRBV18 and TRBJ2-7; D possibly corresponds to TRBD2 (5 bases). The CDR3 covers 13 residues. Germline CDR1 reads KGHSH; CDR2 reads LQKENI. Trimming took off 6 bases at V and 5 bases at J, with 14 bases between the two ends. Here the CDR3 reads CASSMGRGDEQYF. The CDR3 DNA follows: TGTGCCAGCTCCATGGGCCGGGGTGACGAGCAGTACTTC.

This chain connects TRBV30 to TRBJ1-4; D unresolved. Germline-derived CDR1 and CDR2 are GTSNPN and SVGIG (reference sequence). V was clipped by 4 bases and J by 7 bases, with 13 bases between them. The CDR3 length is 13 residues. The CDR3 spells CAWKTRAGEKLFF. The CDR3 DNA reads as TGTGCCTGGAAAACTCGGGCAGGTGAAAAACTGTTTTTT. The full variable domain, completed using reference TRBV30 and TRBJ1-4, is SQTIHQWPATLVQPVGSPLSLECTVEGTSNPNLYWYRQAAGRGLQLLFYSVGIGQISSEVPQNLSASRPQDRQFILSSKKLLLSDSGFYLCAWKTRAGEKLFFGSGTQLSVL.

This chain connects TRBV7-2 to TRBJ1-1; D is uncertain. This CDR3 is built from 13 residues. Trimming took off 1 base at V and 4 bases at J, with 7 bases between the two ends. Germline values: CDR1 SGHTA, CDR2 FQGNSA. CDR3 protein: CASSLGRTTEAFF. As DNA, the CDR3 is TGTGCCAGCAGCTTAGGCAGGACCACTGAAGCTTTCTTT.

This clone showed up many times. CDR3 in DNA: TGCGCCAGCAGCTTGGACGGACAGGGTAACAATGAGCAGTTCTTC. This translates into CASSLDGQGNNEQFF. V usage is TRBV5-1 and J usage is TRBJ2-1, with 8 bases aligning to TRBD1. The CDR3 has 15 amino acids. Germline CDR1 and CDR2: SGHRS and YFSETQ. The ends lost 0 bases at V and 5 bases at J; junction bases unmatched: 4. The whole variable domain, filled in from reference TRBV5-1 and TRBJ2-1, reads KAGVTQTPRYLIKTRGQQVTLSCSPISGHRSVSWYQQTPGQGLQFLFEYFSETQRNKGNFPGRFSGRQFSNSRSEMNVSTLELGDSALYLCASSLDGQGNNEQFFGPGTRLTVL.

The V and J genes are TRBV28 and TRBJ1-2; perhaps TRBD1 as D (5 bases). Trimming left V 3 bases short and J 2 bases short, with 10 bases between. The CDR3 contains 14 residues. Germline lookup yields CDR1 MDHEN and CDR2 SYDVKM. The CDR3 protein is CASSLWGRNYGYTF. The CDR3 DNA follows: TGTGCCAGCAGTTTGTGGGGCAGAAACTATGGCTACACCTTC.

The table lists this clone with many counts. The same CDR3 arises from other DNA sequences in this sample as well. This chain links TRBV11-2 with TRBJ1-3; TRBD1 agrees at 9 bases. The V and J ends lost 5 bases and 3 bases, in that order; junction bases with no gene match: 14. Germline-derived CDR1 and CDR2 are SGHAT and FQNNGV. The CDR3 runs to 18 residues. CDR3 sequence reads: CASSHDRGKVLYGNTIYF. The CDR3 DNA is TGTGCCAGCAGCCACGACAGGGGGAAGGTTCTTTATGGAAACACCATATATTTT.

Concerning this clone itself: A far larger clone is a single base away, which makes a read error likely. Other DNA sequences within the sample encode an identical CDR3. This chain joins TRBV28 and TRBJ2-7; 7 bases match TRBD2. Germline CDR1 reads MDHEN; CDR2 reads SYDVKM. V lost 5 bases to trimming and J lost 3 bases; unmatched junction nucleotides: 10. The CDR3 is 15 amino acids. This CDR3 is CASSPGTNLLYEQYF. The CDR3 region has the DNA TGTGCCAGCAGTCCCGGGACTAATCTCCTCTACGAGCAGTACTTC.